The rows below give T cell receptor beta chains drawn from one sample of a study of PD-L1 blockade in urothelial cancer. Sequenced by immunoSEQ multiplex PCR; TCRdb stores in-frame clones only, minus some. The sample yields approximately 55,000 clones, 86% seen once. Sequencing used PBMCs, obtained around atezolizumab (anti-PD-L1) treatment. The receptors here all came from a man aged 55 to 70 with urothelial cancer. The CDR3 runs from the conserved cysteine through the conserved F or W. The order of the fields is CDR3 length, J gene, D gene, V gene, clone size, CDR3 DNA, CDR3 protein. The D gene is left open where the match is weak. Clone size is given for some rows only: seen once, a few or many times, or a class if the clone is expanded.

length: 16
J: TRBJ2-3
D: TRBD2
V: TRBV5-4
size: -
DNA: TGTGCCAGCAGCTTAACTAGCGGGGGGATTTTAGATACGCAGTATTTT
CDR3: CASSLTSGGILDTQYF

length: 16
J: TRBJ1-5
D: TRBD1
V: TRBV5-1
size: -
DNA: TGCGCCAGCAGCTTGGGCGCCGGGACAGGGAATCAGCCCCAGCATTTT
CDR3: CASSLGAGTGNQPQHF

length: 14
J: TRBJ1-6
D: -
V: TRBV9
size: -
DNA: TGTGCCAGCAGCGCGGACAGCGGAATTTCACCCCTCCACTTT
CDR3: CASSADSGISPLHF

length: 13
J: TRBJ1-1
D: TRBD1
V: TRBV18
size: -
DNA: TGTGCCAGCTCACGGGACAGGGAGACTGAAGCTTTCTTT
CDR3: CASSRDRETEAFF

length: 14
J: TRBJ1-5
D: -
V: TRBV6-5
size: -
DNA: TGTGCCAGCAGTTACTCGGCAGGGCGGCAGCCCCAGCATTTT
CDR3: CASSYSAGRQPQHF

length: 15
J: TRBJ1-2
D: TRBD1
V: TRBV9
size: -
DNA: TGTGCCAGCAGCGAGGGGGGACAGGGAACCTATGGCTACACCTTC
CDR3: CASSEGGQGTYGYTF

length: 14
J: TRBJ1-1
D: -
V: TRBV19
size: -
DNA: TGTGCCAGTACCCCATTGGGCTTCAACACTGAAGCTTTCTTT
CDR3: CASTPLGFNTEAFF

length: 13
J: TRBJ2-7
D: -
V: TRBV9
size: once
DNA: TGTGCCAGCAGCGTCCGTCTGGAGGGAGAGCAGTACTTC
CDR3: CASSVRLEGEQYF

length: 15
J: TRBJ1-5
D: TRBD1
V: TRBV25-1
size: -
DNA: TGTGCCGGATCCTCGGACAGGGAGTGCAATCAGCCCCAGCATTTT
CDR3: CAGSSDRECNQPQHF

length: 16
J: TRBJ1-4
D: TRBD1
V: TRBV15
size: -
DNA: TGTGCCACCAGCCCAGACAGACAGGGGAGTAATGAAAAACTGTTTTTT
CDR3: CATSPDRQGSNEKLFF

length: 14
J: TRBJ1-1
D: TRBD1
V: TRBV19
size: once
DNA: TGTGCCAGTAATCGGGACAGTAACAGGGTTGGAGCTTTCTTT
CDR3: CASNRDSNRVGAFF